One and the same sample provided the 27 T cell receptor beta chains below, sequenced in a study of T cell responses to AZD1222 COVID-19 vaccine. The data were produced by immunoSEQ multiplex PCR, yet TCRdb's version contains in-frame clones alone and is incomplete. In the table there are 100,000 to 150,000 clones, 70% to 90% of which are singletons. The input for sequencing was peripheral blood, taken on day 0 of AZD1222 vaccination. Receptor source: an adult in good health.

The chain joins TRBV29-1 to TRBJ1-1; D is uncertain. The germline V and J ends were trimmed by 7 bases and 4 bases, with 4 bases remaining between them. The CDR3 spans 9 residues. Germline V gene lookup returns CDR1 SQVTM and CDR2 ANQGSEA. The CDR3 coding sequence is TGCAGCGCTCCCACTGAAGCTTTCTTT. Its translation is CSAPTEAFF. Full variable domain (missing parts from reference TRBV29-1 and TRBJ1-1): SAVISQKPSRDICQRGTSLTIQCQVDSQVTMMFWYRQQPGQSLTLIATANQGSEATYESGFVIDKFPISRPNLTFSTLTVSNMSPEDSSIYLCSAPTEAFFGQGTRLTVV.

This chain uses TRBV11-3 with TRBJ2-7, with 10 bases identical to TRBD1. The CDR3 totals 15 residues. V was pared by 5 bases and J by 3 bases, with 7 bases of the junction left unmatched. Germline values: CDR1 SGHNT, CDR2 YENEEA. CDR3: CASSPGTGELYEQYF. CDR3 in DNA: TGTGCCAGCAGCCCCGGGACAGGGGAACTCTACGAGCAGTACTTC.

This clone appeared a few times. The J gene is TRBJ2-2, the V gene TRBV7-9, with D perhaps matching TRBD1 (6 bases). V lost 5 bases to trimming and J lost 3 bases, with 13 bases between them. The CDR3 has 15 amino acids. Germline-derived CDR1 and CDR2 are SEHNR and FQNEAQ (reference sequence). CDR3 amino acids: CASSNTGTDTGELFF. CDR3 nucleotides: TGTGCCAGCAGCAACACAGGGACGGACACCGGGGAGCTGTTTTTT.

The chain has TRBV3-1 (or the pseudogene TRBV3-2) and TRBJ2-1; TRBD2 agrees at 9 bases. Unmatched junction bases numbered 15, after V lost 3 bases and J lost 9 bases. Germline loops: CDR1 LGHDT, CDR2 YNNKEL (reference sequence). This CDR3 has 17 amino acids. CDR3 region: CASSQGVAGAVQSEQFF. In DNA, the CDR3 is TGTGCCAGCAGCCAGGGGGTAGCGGGAGCAGTACAAAGTGAGCAGTTCTTC.

This clone was seen just once. The V and J genes are TRBV6-1 and TRBJ2-5; maybe TRBD2 (5 bases). The V gene's germline CDR1 is MNHNS and CDR2 SASEGT. Trimming removed 4 bases from V and 5 bases from J, with 23 bases in between. The CDR3 runs to 17 residues. In DNA form, the CDR3 reads TGTGCCAGCAGTGTTCCTTTTAGGCAAGGGAGTTCGGAGACCCAGTACTTC. Protein product: CASSVPFRQGSSETQYF.

The CDR3 loop reads CATDDRGNEKLFF. The CDR3 bases are TGTGCCACCGACGACAGGGGTAACGAAAAACTGTTTTTT. V is TRBV2 and J is TRBJ1-4; 8 bases fit TRBD1. V shed 10 bases and J 8 bases; nucleotides not matched to a gene: 9. The CDR3 is 13 residues long. Germline lookup yields CDR1 SNHLY and CDR2 FYNNEI. The full variable domain, in which reference TRBV2 and TRBJ1-4 provide the parts outside the CDR3, is EPEVTQTPSHQVTQMGQEVILRCVPISNHLYFYWYRQILGQKVEFLVSFYNNEISEKSEIFDDQFSVERPDGSNFTLKIRSTKLEDSAMYFCATDDRGNEKLFFGSGTQLSVL.

V gene TRBV5-1 combines with J gene TRBJ2-7, with D tentatively TRBD2 (6 bases). Trimming cost V 4 bases and J 3 bases, with 14 bases left between them. The germline CDR1 and CDR2 sequences are SGHRS and YFSETQ. The CDR3 has 14 residues. In DNA, the CDR3 is TGCGCCAGCAGCCCTCAAATGGGAGGCTACGAGCAGTACTTC. Translating gives CASSPQMGGYEQYF.

This chain links TRBV6-5 with TRBJ2-1; TRBD1 matches at 7 bases. J gave up 6 bases and V 6 bases, and 2 bases lay outside the gene matches. Per the germline V gene, CDR1 is MNHEY and CDR2 is SVGAGI. This CDR3 contains 12 residues. The CDR3 reads CASRTGTNEQFF. Written as DNA, the CDR3 is TGTGCCAGCAGGACAGGGACCAATGAGCAGTTCTTC.

This clone was seen just once. This rearrangement joins TRBV10-1 to TRBJ2-4; a weak D match, TRBD1 (5 bases). This CDR3 spans 13 amino acids. The V gene's germline CDR1 is WNHNN and CDR2 SYGVQD (reference sequence). Trimming pared 6 bases from V and 6 bases from J, leaving 12 bases between. The CDR3 DNA follows: TGCGCCAGCAGCGGACAAGTTGGAAACATTCAGTACTTC. Protein: CASSGQVGNIQYF.

The rearrangement links TRBV19 to TRBJ1-4, with 7 bases lining up with TRBD1. The CDR3 runs to 16 residues. Germline CDR1 reads LNHDA; CDR2 reads SQIVND (reference sequence). V shed 5 bases, J shed 7 bases, and the junction held 13 bases outside the gene matches. DNA for the CDR3: TGTGCCAGTAGTCCGTACCAGGACAGGCAGACTGAAAAACTGTTTTTT. This translates into CASSPYQDRQTEKLFF.

This clone has a handful of counts. V is TRBV6-2 or TRBV6-3 and J is TRBJ1-2; 7 bases are shared with TRBD1. The V and J ends lost 2 bases and 4 bases, in that order; junction bases with no gene match: 4. CDR1 is MNHEY, CDR2 SVGEGT, per germline. CDR3 length equals 14 residues. The CDR3 spells CASSYGTATYGYTF. The CDR3 nucleotides are TGTGCCAGCAGTTACGGGACAGCGACCTATGGCTACACCTTC.

The chain employs TRBV5-4 and TRBJ2-1; D tentatively fits TRBD1 or TRBD2 (5 bases each). The CDR3 has 15 residues. The germline V gene has CDR1 SGHNT and CDR2 YYREEE (reference sequence). Trimming pared 4 bases from V and 4 bases from J, leaving 15 bases between. CDR3 nucleotides: TGTGCCAGCAGCGGGACCCTAAGTAGGTACAATGAGCAGTTCTTC. It encodes CASSGTLSRYNEQFF. Using reference TRBV5-4 and TRBJ2-1 for the parts outside the CDR3, the full variable domain is ETGVTQSPTHLIKTRGQQVTLRCSSQSGHNTVSWYQQALGQGPQFIFQYYREEENGRGNFPPRFSGLQFPNYSSELNVNALELDDSALYLCASSGTLSRYNEQFFGPGTRLTVL.

This chain uses TRBV21-1 with TRBJ1-1; the table calls TRBD1, which could not be checked here. TRBV21-1 is a documented pseudogene. The length of the CDR3 is 17 residues. The CDR3 sequence is CASSITRDRETNTEAFF. The CDR3 nucleotides are TGTGCCAGCAGCATCACCCGGGACAGGGAGACGAACACTGAAGCTTTCTTT.

The chain links TRBV2 to TRBJ2-2; D gene ambiguous. V lost 4 bases, J lost 4 bases, and 7 bases lay in between. This CDR3 has 13 residues. Germline CDR1 reads SNHLY; CDR2 reads FYNNEI. The CDR3 bases are TGTGCCAGCAGTGTTCTTCCCACCGGGGAGCTGTTTTTT. As protein: CASSVLPTGELFF.

This rearrangement joins TRBV11-2 to TRBJ2-6, with 9 bases matching TRBD2. The CDR3 has 19 residues. The J segment lost 0 bases and the V segment lost 5 bases, leaving 11 bases of the junction unmatched. From germline, CDR1 is SGHAT and CDR2 FQNNGV. The CDR3 spells CASSHLKREAYSGANVLTF. Written as DNA, the CDR3 is TGTGCCAGCAGCCACCTAAAGCGGGAGGCCTACTCTGGGGCCAACGTCCTGACTTTC.

V gene TRBV5-1 combines with J gene TRBJ2-2; no definite D call. The CDR3 is made up of 16 amino acids. Germline V gene sequence: CDR1 SGHRS, CDR2 YFSETQ. The V gene lost 1 base and the J gene lost 0 bases, with 10 bases spanning the gap. The CDR3 DNA reads TGCGCCAGCAGCTTGAAGGGTTATCCGAACACCGGGGAGCTGTTTTTT. Translating gives CASSLKGYPNTGELFF.

The CDR3 sequence is CATSSGRGDNTEAFF. CDR3 DNA sequence: TGTGCCACCAGTTCGGGGAGGGGCGACAACACTGAAGCTTTCTTT. The chain is built from TRBV24-1 and TRBJ1-1; D might be TRBD1 (5 bases). The germline V gene has CDR1 KGHDR and CDR2 SFDVKD. V gave up 6 bases and J gave up 2 bases, with 15 bases separating them. The CDR3 is 15 residues long.

The V gene is TRBV19, the J gene TRBJ1-5; D uncertain. Germline CDR1 reads LNHDA; CDR2 reads SQIVND (reference sequence). The V and J ends lost 5 bases and 2 bases respectively, with 16 bases between them. This CDR3 comprises 16 residues. This chain's CDR3 is CASSSWATGGNQPQHF. DNA of the CDR3: TGTGCCAGTAGTTCCTGGGCCACCGGGGGCAATCAGCCCCAGCATTTT. The complete variable domain, with remaining parts taken from reference TRBV19 and TRBJ1-5, reads DGGITQSPKYLFRKEGQNVTLSCEQNLNHDAMYWYRQDPGQGLRLIYYSQIVNDFQKGDIAEGYSVSREKKESFPLTVTSAQKNPTAFYLCASSSWATGGNQPQHFGDGTRLSIL.

Points on this clone: The same CDR3 is also encoded by other DNA sequences in this sample. The CDR3 DNA reads TGTGCCAGTAGTATACGGACGGGGACAGGGAATGAAAAACTGTTTTTT. Its translation: CASSIRTGTGNEKLFF. The chain combines TRBV19 with TRBJ1-4; 9 bases agree with TRBD1. From germline, CDR1 is LNHDA and CDR2 SQIVND (reference sequence). The CDR3 sequence is 16 residues long. Trimming cost V 2 bases and J 5 bases; bases outside gene matches: 6.

The genes are TRBV30 and TRBJ1-1, with TRBD1 as a possible D gene (5 bases). Germline loops: CDR1 GTSNPN, CDR2 SVGIG (reference sequence). This CDR3 has 14 residues. Trimming stripped 0 bases from V and 2 bases from J, with 10 bases between. The CDR3, as DNA: TGTGCCTGGAGTGTACAGGCAGGAAACACTGAAGCTTTCTTT. Residues: CAWSVQAGNTEAFF. Together with reference TRBV30 and TRBJ1-1, the CDR3 gives the full variable domain: SQTIHQWPATLVQPVGSPLSLECTVEGTSNPNLYWYRQAAGRGLQLLFYSVGIGQISSEVPQNLSASRPQDRQFILSSKKLLLSDSGFYLCAWSVQAGNTEAFFGQGTRLTVV.

V is TRBV7-9 and J is TRBJ2-5, with 11 nucleotides matching TRBD2. Trimming removed 5 bases from V and 2 bases from J; junction bases left unmatched: 7. Germline loops: CDR1 SEHNR, CDR2 FQNEAQ (reference sequence). This CDR3 region has 16 residues. The CDR3 nucleotides read TGTGCCAGCAGCCCCCTAGCGGGGGGACTTCAAGAGACCCAGTACTTC. Translating it yields CASSPLAGGLQETQYF.

This sequence joins TRBV27 and TRBJ2-2; a weak D match, TRBD1 (6 bases). The length of the CDR3 is 17 residues. Germline V gives CDR1 MNHEY, CDR2 SMNVEV (reference sequence). The V gene lost 3 bases and the J gene lost 5 bases, with 19 bases spanning the gap. CDR3 sequence (DNA): TGTGCCAGCAGTTTGCAGGGGCAGCCCACGGGTACCGGGGAGCTGTTTTTT. Its translation is CASSLQGQPTGTGELFF.

This rearrangement joins TRBV3-1 (or the pseudogene TRBV3-2) to TRBJ1-1; D is ambiguous. The V end was cut by 4 bases, the J end by 3 bases, with 15 bases between. The V gene's germline CDR1 is LGHDT and CDR2 YNNKEL (reference sequence). The CDR3 length is 15 residues. The CDR3 sequence is CASSLLPLGDTEAFF. CDR3 in DNA: TGTGCCAGCAGCCTCCTACCCCTTGGGGACACTGAAGCTTTCTTT.

The J gene is TRBJ1-2, the V gene TRBV12-3 or TRBV12-4; the D is unclear. The CDR3 totals 11 residues. V lost 5 bases to trimming and J lost 8 bases, with 9 bases between them. The CDR3 protein is CASSNLRGYTF. DNA for the CDR3: TGTGCCAGCAGTAACTTACGAGGCTACACCTTC.

The chain joins TRBV28 to TRBJ2-5; 7 bases map to TRBD1. V lost 5 bases, J lost 6 bases, and 12 bases stayed unmatched. This CDR3 has 15 residues. CDR1 and CDR2 from the germline V gene are MDHEN and SYDVKM. Here the CDR3 DNA reads TGTGCCAGCAGTCCCCGGACAGGAATAGGGAAGACCCAGTACTTC. It encodes CASSPRTGIGKTQYF.

The V and J genes are TRBV6-1 and TRBJ1-5; 7 bases match TRBD1. The CDR3 runs to 15 residues. J gave up 3 bases and V 3 bases, and 5 bases lay outside the gene matches. Germline values: CDR1 MNHNS, CDR2 SASEGT. The CDR3: CASSEAGGNNQPQHF. CDR3 nucleotide sequence: TGTGCCAGCAGTGAGGCAGGGGGTAACAATCAGCCCCAGCATTTT.

The rearrangement joins TRBV28 to TRBJ1-2, with D perhaps matching TRBD1 (5 bases). The CDR3 totals 13 residues. Germline-derived CDR1 and CDR2 are MDHEN and SYDVKM. V lost 7 bases and J lost 2, with 11 bases in between. CDR3 region: CASTRGGNYGYTF. The CDR3 DNA reads as TGTGCCAGCACGAGGGGTGGGAACTATGGCTACACCTTC.